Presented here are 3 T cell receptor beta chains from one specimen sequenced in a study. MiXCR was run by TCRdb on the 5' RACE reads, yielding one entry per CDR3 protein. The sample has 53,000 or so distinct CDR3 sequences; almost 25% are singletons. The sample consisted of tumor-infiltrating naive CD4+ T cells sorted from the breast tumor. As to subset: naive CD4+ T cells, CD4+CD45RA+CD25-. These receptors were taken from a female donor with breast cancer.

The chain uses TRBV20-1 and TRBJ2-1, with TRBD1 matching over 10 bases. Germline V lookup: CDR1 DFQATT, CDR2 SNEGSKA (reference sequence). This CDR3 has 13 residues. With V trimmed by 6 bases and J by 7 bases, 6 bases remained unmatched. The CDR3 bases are TGCAGTGCGCGACAGGGGGCGGAAAATGAGCAGTTCTTC. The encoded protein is CSARQGAENEQFF.

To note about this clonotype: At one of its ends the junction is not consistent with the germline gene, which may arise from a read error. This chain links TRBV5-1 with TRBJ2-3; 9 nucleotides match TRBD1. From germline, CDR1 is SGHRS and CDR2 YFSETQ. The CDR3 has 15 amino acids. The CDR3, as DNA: TGCGCCAGCAGCACCCCGACAGGGGGGGCAGATACGCGGTATTTT. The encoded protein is CASSTPTGGADTRYF.

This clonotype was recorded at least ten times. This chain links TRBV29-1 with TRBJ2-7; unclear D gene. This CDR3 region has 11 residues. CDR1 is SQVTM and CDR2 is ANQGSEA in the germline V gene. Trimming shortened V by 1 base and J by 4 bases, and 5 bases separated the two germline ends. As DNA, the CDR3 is TGCAGCGTTGAAGTTGAATACGAGCAGTACTTC. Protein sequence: CSVEVEYEQYF.